This TCR beta chain was sequenced during a study of technical replicates of blood from four donors. The data were produced by immunoSEQ multiplex PCR, yet TCRdb's version contains in-frame clones alone and is incomplete. The sample shows about 79,000 clones, about 90% of them seen only once. Worth noting for this clone: At one boundary the junction diverges from the germline segment, which might be a read error.

Germline loops: CDR1 SGHDN, CDR2 FVKESK. The CDR3 extends over 13 amino acids. The chain uses TRBV14 and TRBJ1-2; 7 bases agree with TRBD1. Sequenced: T cells isolated from PBMCs. This sequence was found in a human donor in good health. Some clones in this sample may be carry-over from other donors' samples. CDR3 bases: TGTGCCAGCAGCCCCCAGACAGGGACGGGTAGAAGCTTC. This gives the protein CASSPQTGTGRSF.